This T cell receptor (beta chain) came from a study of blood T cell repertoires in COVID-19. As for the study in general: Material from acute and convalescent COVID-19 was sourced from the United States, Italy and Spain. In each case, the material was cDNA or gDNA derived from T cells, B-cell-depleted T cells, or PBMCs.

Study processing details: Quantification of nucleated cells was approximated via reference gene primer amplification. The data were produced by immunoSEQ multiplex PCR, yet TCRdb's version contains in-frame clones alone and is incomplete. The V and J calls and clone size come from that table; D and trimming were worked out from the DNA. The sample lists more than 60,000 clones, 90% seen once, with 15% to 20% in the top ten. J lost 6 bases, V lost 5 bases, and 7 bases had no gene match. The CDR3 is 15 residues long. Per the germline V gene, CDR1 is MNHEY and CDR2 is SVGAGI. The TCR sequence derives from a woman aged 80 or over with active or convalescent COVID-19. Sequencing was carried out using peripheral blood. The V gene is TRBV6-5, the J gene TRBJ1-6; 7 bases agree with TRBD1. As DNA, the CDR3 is TGTGCCAGCAGTCCAGGGGGTTTCTTTAATTCACCCCTCCACTTT. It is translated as CASSPGGFFNSPLHF.